The present TCR beta chain was sequenced within a study of T cell repertoires and leukemia-associated antigens (dated 2019 in TCRdb). Background for the entire study: Per sample, about 5.1 to 6.6 million read pairs and about 3 to 5.0 million effective reads were obtained, for about 15 million effective reads in total. Using in vitro peptide stimulation of healthy T cells, the study sought to determine the antigen recognized by a TCR Vbeta21 clone earlier detected in CML patients.

This clonotype has a count of ten or more. Its antigen is currently not known. Base qualities are not provided; no much larger clone lies one nucleotide away. Looking up the germline V gene (reference sequence) yields CDR1 DFQATT and CDR2 SNEGSKA. V and J are truncated by 0 bases and 2 bases respectively, leaving an intervening sequence of 8 bases. The CDR3 numbers 13 residues from cysteine through phenylalanine. Only the CDR3 portion is preserved as DNA: 39 bases, with reading frame beginning at the first base. What the research found in general, with its limitations: The antigen specificity and function of the expanded clones were not directly tested and needed further investigation. Across the four groups, there were no significant differences in the numbers of Vbeta genes (approximately 63), Jbeta genes (approximately 15), VDJ rearrangements, or unique CDR3s.

Total RNA was extracted from the cultured T cells with TRIzol reagent. 5' rapid amplification of cDNA ends (5'RACE) was the method used to amplify TCRbeta libraries from the RNA. Before sequencing, library concentration and integrity were assessed using Qubit, an Agilent instrument, and quantitative PCR. Qualified libraries were sequenced on Illumina HiSeq or MiSeq by a commercial service provider. The paper's processing steps were these. MiXCR version 1.8.2 was used to identify TCR sequences in each sample. To qualify, a clone needed a CDR3 longer than four amino acids, an in-frame nucleotide length, and no stop codon. A read counted as effective if the read contained the complete CDR3 structure. RT-PCR with 24 Vbeta primers, GeneScan spectratyping, and Sanger sequencing were used to validate expanded clones. TCRdb trimmed the raw reads at Q25, called clones with MiXCR and kept productive beta chains. A single entry per CDR3 protein holds the most common genes and DNA from its merged rows. For this entry, the V and J calls and clone size follow TCRdb and not the study's own pipeline. The sample includes 13,000 to 15,000 distinct CDR3 sequences, with 30% to 45% observed a single time. The ten biggest clones cover about 9% of the sample.

CD3+ T cells were first rested overnight at 2.5 million to 3 million cells/mL in RPMI 1640 without fetal bovine serum. MACS immunomagnetic beads were used according to the manufacturer's instructions to isolate CD3+ T cells from PBMCs. The TCR sequence derives from a female donor in good health. The rearranged chain carries TRBV20-1 and TRBJ2-7; no confident D gene assignment can be made. Input material: CD3+ T cells sorted from blood and cultured. CDR3 protein: CSARDPRTYEQYF. In nucleotides, the sequence is TGCAGTGCTAGAGATCCCAGAACCTACGAGCAGTACTTC.